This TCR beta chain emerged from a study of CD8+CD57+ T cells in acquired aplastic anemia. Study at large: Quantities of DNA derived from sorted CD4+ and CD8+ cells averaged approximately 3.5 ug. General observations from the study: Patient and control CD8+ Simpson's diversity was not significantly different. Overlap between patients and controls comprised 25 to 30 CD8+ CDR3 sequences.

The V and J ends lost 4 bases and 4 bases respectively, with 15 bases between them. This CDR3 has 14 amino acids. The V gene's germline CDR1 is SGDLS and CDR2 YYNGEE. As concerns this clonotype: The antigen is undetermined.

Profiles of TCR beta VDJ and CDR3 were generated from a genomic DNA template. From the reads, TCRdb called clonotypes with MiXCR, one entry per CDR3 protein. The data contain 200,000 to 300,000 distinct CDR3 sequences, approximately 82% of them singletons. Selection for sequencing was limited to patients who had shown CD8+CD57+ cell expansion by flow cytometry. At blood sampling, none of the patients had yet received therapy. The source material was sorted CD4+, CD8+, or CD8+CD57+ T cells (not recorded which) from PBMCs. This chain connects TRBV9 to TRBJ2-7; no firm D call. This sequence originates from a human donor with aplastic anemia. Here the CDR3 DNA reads TGTGCCAGCAGCTTAGAGCTATCGGGTTACGAGCAGTACTTC. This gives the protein CASSLELSGYEQYF.